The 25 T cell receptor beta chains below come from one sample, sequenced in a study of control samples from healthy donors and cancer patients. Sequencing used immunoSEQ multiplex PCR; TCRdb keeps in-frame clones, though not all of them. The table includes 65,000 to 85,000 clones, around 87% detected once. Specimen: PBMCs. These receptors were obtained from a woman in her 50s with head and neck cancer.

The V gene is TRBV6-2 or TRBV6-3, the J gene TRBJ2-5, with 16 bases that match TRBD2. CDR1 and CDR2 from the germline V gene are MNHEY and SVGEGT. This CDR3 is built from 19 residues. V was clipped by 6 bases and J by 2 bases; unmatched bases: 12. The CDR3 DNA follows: TGTGCCAGCAGCCCCTCCGCCCCGGGACTAGCGGGGGGGCAAGAGACCCAGTACTTC. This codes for CASSPSAPGLAGGQETQYF.

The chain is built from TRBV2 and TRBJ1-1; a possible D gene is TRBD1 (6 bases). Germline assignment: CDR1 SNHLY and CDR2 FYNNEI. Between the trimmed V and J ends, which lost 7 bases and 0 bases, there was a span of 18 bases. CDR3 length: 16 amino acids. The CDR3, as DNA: TGTGCCAGCACCCTAGGAGGGGGGCAGATGAACACTGAAGCTTTCTTT. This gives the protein CASTLGGGQMNTEAFF.

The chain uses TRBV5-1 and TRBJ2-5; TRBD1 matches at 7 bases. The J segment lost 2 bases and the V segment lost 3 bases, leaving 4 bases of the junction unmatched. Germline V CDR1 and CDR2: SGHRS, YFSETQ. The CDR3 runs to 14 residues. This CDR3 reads CASSSGQLQETQYF. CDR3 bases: TGCGCCAGCAGCTCGGGACAGCTACAAGAGACCCAGTACTTC.

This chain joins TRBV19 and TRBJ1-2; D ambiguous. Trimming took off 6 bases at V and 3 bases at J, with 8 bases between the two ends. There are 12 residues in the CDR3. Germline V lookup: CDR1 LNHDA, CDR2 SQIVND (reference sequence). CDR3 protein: CASRLTDYGYTF. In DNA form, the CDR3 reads TGTGCCAGTAGGCTAACCGACTATGGCTACACCTTC.

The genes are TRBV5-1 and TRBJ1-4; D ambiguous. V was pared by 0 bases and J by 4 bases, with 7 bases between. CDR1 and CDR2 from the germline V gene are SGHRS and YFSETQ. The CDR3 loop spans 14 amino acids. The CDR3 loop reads CASSLDQNNEKLFF. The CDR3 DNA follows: TGCGCCAGCAGCTTGGACCAAAATAATGAAAAACTGTTTTTT.

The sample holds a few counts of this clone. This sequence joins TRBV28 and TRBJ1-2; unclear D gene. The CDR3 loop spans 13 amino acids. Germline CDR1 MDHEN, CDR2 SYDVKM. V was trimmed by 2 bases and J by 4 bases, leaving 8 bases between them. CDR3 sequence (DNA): TGTGCCAGCAGTTTAGGTCTATCCTATGGCTACACCTTC. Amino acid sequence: CASSLGLSYGYTF.

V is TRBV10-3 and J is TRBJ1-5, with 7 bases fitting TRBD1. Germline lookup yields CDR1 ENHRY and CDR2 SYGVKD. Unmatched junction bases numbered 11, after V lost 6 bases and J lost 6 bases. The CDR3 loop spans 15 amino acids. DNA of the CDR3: TGTGCCATCAGCCTCGACAGGGCCGTAGGTCAGCCCCAGCATTTT. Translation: CAISLDRAVGQPQHF.

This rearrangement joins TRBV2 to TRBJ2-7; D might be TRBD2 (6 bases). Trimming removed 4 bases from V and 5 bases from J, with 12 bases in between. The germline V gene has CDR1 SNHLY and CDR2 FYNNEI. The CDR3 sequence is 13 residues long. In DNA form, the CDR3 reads TGTGCCAGCAGTGTGGCGGGGTCCAACGAGCAGTACTTC. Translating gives CASSVAGSNEQYF.

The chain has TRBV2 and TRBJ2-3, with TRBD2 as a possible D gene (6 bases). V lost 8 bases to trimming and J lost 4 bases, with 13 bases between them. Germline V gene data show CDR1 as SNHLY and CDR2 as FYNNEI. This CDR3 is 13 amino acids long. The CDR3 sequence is CASSRDSSDTQYF. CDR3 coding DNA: TGTGCCAGCTCCCGGGACTCCTCAGATACGCAGTATTTT.

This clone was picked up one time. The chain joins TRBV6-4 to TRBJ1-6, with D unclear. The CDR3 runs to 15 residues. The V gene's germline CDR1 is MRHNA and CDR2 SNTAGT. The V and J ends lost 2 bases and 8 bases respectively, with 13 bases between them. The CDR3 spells CASSDGPQGYSPLHF. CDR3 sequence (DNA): TGTGCCAGCAGTGACGGACCTCAAGGTTATTCACCCCTCCACTTT.

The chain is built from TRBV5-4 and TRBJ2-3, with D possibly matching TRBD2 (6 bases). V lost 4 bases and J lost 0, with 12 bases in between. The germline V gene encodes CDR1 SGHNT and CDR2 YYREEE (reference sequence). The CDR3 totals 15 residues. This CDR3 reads CASSRSGTSTDTQYF. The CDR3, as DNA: TGTGCCAGCAGCAGATCAGGGACTAGCACAGATACGCAGTATTTT.

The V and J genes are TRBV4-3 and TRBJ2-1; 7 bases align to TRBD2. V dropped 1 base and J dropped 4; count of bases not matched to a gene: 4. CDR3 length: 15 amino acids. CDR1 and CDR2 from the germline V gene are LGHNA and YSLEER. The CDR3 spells CASSQVASGYNEQFF. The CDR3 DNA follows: TGCGCCAGCAGCCAAGTTGCTAGCGGATACAATGAGCAGTTCTTC.

CDR3: CASSESSAGGSNEKLFF. Here the CDR3 DNA reads TGTGCCAGCAGTGAATCAAGTGCGGGGGGCTCGAATGAAAAACTGTTTTTT. The J gene is TRBJ1-4, the V gene TRBV6-1, with D possibly matching TRBD1 (6 bases). The germline gives CDR1 MNHNS, CDR2 SASEGT. V lost 2 bases and J 5 bases, leaving 18 bases between the germline ends. This CDR3 spans 17 amino acids.

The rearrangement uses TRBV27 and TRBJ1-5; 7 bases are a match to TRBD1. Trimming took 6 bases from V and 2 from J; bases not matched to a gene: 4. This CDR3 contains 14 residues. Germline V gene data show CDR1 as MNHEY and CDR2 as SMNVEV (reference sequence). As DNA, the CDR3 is TGTGCCAGCAGCCCGGACAGGCGCAATCAGCCCCAGCATTTT. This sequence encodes CASSPDRRNQPQHF.

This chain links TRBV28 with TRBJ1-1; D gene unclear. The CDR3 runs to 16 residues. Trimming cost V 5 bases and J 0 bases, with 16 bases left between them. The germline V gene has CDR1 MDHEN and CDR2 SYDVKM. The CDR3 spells CASSPIDVGLNTEAFF. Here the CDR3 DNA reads TGTGCCAGCAGTCCCATAGACGTGGGGTTGAACACTGAAGCTTTCTTT.

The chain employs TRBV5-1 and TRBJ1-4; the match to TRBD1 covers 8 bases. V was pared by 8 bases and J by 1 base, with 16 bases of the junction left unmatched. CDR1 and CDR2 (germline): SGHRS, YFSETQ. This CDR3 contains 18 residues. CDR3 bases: TGCGCCAGTACTCTGCGTGGACAGGGAATAGGAACTAATGAAAAACTGTTTTTT. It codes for CASTLRGQGIGTNEKLFF.

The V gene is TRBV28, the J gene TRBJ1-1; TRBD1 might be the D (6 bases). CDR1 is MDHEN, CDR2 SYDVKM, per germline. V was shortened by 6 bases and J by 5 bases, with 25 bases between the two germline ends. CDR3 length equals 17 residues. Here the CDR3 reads CASSPGRGGMGRTEAFF. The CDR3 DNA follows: TGTGCCAGCAGCCCCGGGCGGGGGGGCATGGGGAGGACTGAAGCTTTCTTT.

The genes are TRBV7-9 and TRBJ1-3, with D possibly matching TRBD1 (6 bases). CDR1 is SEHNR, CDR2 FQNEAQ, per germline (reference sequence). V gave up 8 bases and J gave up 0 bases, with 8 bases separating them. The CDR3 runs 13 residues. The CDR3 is CASEDSSGNTIYF. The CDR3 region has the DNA TGTGCCAGCGAGGACAGCTCTGGAAACACCATATATTTT.

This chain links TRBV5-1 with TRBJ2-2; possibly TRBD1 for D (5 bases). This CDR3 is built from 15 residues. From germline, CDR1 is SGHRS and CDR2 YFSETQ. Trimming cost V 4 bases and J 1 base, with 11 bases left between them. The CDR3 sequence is CASSVKGQNTGELFF. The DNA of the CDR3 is TGCGCCAGCAGCGTCAAAGGACAGAACACCGGGGAGCTGTTTTTT.

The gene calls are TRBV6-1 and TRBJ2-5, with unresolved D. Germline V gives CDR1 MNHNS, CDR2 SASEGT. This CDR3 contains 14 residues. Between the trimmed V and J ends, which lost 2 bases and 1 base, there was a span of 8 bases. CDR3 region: CASSEWRRQETQYF. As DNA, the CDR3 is TGTGCCAGCAGTGAATGGCGACGCCAAGAGACCCAGTACTTC.

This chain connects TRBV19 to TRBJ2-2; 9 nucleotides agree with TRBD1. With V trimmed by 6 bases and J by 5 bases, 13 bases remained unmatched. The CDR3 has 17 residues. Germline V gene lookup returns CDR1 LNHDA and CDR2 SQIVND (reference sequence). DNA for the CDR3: TGTGCCAGTAGCTCCACCGGGACAGGGATTATAACCGGGGAGCTGTTTTTT. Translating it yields CASSSTGTGIITGELFF.

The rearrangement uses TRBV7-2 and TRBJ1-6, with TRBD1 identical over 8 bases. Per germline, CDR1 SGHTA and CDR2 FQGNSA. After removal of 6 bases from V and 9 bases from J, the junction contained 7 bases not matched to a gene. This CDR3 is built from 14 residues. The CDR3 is CASRLTGAGSPLHF. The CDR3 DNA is TGTGCCAGCAGGTTGACAGGGGCGGGTTCACCCCTCCACTTT.

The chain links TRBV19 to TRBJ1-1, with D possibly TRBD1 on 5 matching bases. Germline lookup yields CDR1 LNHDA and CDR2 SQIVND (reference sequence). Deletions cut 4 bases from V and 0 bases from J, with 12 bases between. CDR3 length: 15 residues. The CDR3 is CASSTAGTVNTEAFF. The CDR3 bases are TGTGCCAGTAGTACAGCTGGGACGGTGAACACTGAAGCTTTCTTT.

CDR3 nucleotide sequence: TGTGCCACCAGCAGAGATGGTACAGGGGGCCGGAATGAGCAGTTCTTC. Translating gives CATSRDGTGGRNEQFF. The J gene is TRBJ2-1, the V gene TRBV15; 9 bases align to TRBD1. CDR3 length equals 16 residues. Per germline, CDR1 LNHNV and CDR2 YYDKDF (reference sequence). J gave up 7 bases and V 0 bases, and 7 bases lay outside the gene matches.

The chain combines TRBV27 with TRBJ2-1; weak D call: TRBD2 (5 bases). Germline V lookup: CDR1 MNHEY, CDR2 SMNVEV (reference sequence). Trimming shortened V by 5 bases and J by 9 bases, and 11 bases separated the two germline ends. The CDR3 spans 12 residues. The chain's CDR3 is CASSVGGGEQFF. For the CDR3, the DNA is TGTGCCAGCAGTGTCGGAGGTGGTGAGCAGTTCTTC.